Listed below are T cell receptor beta chains from one sample, sequenced in a study of blood T cells in healthy people across ages. TCRdb re-analysed the 5' RACE reads in MiXCR, keeping a single row per CDR3 protein. Of approximately 800,000 distinct CDR3 sequences in the sample, about 62% were seen once. The sample comprised blood. The source of these receptors is a man aged 25-45 years in good health. Each CDR3 is given with its conserved first and last residue. A D gene is named only where the DNA matches it firmly. Expanded clones are given a class, and other clones once, few, many or no size at all.

NA NA TRBJ1-5 TRBV20-1 TGCAGTGCTATGCAGGGGAGGGAGCCCCAGCATTTT CSAMQGREPQHF
NA NA TRBJ1-1 TRBV7-9 TGTGCCAGCAGCTCCTCACCAGTTGAAGCTTTCTTT CASSSSPVEAFF
NA NA TRBJ2-5 TRBV5-1 TGCGCCAGCAGCTTGGGATTCAGAAAAGAGACCCAGTACTTC CASSLGFRKETQYF
NA NA TRBJ1-1 TRBV9 TGTGCCAGCAGCGGCCGCACAGAGCCGAACACTGAAGCTTTCTTT CASSGRTEPNTEAFF
NA few TRBJ2-1 TRBV19 TGTGCCAGTAGTAATCCCAGAATCGGGGACTACAATGAGCAGTTCTTC CASSNPRIGDYNEQFF
TRBD1 NA TRBJ1-2 TRBV7-2 TGTGTCAGCAGCTCTAACAGGGGATCCTTTGGCTACACCTTC CVSSSNRGSFGYTF
NA NA TRBJ2-7 TRBV7-9 TGTGCCATCACCGCTCGCGGCGAGCAGTACTTC CAITARGEQYF
NA NA TRBJ2-5 TRBV4-3 TGCGCCAGCAGCCACGGTGTCCCTTTTAATCCAGAGACCCGGTACTTC CASSHGVPFNPETRYF
TRBD2 few TRBJ2-1 TRBV5-1 TGCGCCAGCAGCTTGGGACTAGCGGGGCCCAGGGGCGATGAGCAGTTCTTC CASSLGLAGPRGDEQFF
NA once TRBJ2-1 TRBV27 TGTGCCAGCGGCGCCGGGATCCTGCGCAATGAGCAGTTCTTC CASGAGILRNEQFF
NA few TRBJ2-5 TRBV5-4 TGTGCCAGCGGGGATAAACAAGAGACCCAGTACTTC CASGDKQETQYF
NA few TRBJ1-5 TRBV10-3 TGTGCCATCAGTGTGGACGTCAATCAGCCCCAGCATTTT CAISVDVNQPQHF
TRBD1 few TRBJ2-1 TRBV6-6 TGTGCCAGCGCAAAGGGACAGGCATACAATGAGCAGTTCTTC CASAKGQAYNEQFF
TRBD1 NA TRBJ2-2 TRBV6-1 TGTGCCAGCAGCAGAGGGACAGGGAGTACCACCGGGGAGCTGTTTTTT CASSRGTGSTTGELFF
TRBD2 once TRBJ2-5 TRBV7-2 TGTGCCAGCAGCTTACGTTACGCTAGCGGGAACCAAGAGACCCAGTACTTC CASSLRYASGNQETQYF
NA NA TRBJ1-2 TRBV5-5 TGTGCCAGCAGCTTGGCCACCCTCGGGGGCCCTAACTATGGCTACACCTTC CASSLATLGGPNYGYTF
TRBD2 few TRBJ2-3 TRBV12-3/TRBV12-4 TGTGCCAGCAGTTTCGAGCGGGGGGTAATTGCAGATACGCAGTATTTT CASSFERGVIADTQYF
TRBD1 NA TRBJ2-7 TRBV29-1 TGCAGCGTAGTGACAGGGAGCTCCTACGAGCAGTACTTC CSVVTGSSYEQYF
NA NA TRBJ2-7 TRBV18 TGTGCCAGCTCACCCTCGGGCAGTATTAGCTCCTACGAGCAGTACTTC CASSPSGSISSYEQYF
NA NA TRBJ2-7 TRBV12-3/TRBV12-4 TGTGCCAGCAGTTCCCTGACAGACTATGAGCAGTACTTC CASSSLTDYEQYF
NA NA TRBJ2-7 TRBV13 TGTGCCAGCAGCTTGCCTCCCCGGGGCTCCTACGAGCAGTACTTC CASSLPPRGSYEQYF
NA NA TRBJ2-3 TRBV14 TGTGCCAGCAACCCCCGACAGTTTAGCACAGATACGCAGTATTTT CASNPRQFSTDTQYF
NA once TRBJ2-7 TRBV28 TGTGCCAGCAAGTCAGAACAGAATTTCTACGAGCAGTACTTC CASKSEQNFYEQYF
NA NA TRBJ1-1 TRBV6-5 TGTGCCAGCAGTTACACCCTTGGACAGCCTGAAGCTTTCTTT CASSYTLGQPEAFF
NA NA TRBJ2-1 TRBV11-2 TGTGCCAGCAGTTCCGGACTGTCGAACCTCAATGAGCAGTTCTTC CASSSGLSNLNEQFF
NA NA TRBJ2-7 TRBV7-2 TGTGCCAGCAGCTTAGCTGGTTGGTATGGCGGTTCTTACGAGCAGTACTTC CASSLAGWYGGSYEQYF
TRBD1 NA TRBJ1-1 TRBV20-1 TGCAGTGCTATTAGGACAGGGGGTGCGACTGAAGCTTTCTTT CSAIRTGGATEAFF
NA few TRBJ2-7 TRBV4-3 TGCGCCAGCAGCCTCTCCCTCGGGGGTCCCCACGAGCAGTACTTC CASSLSLGGPHEQYF
NA NA TRBJ2-6 TRBV28 TGTGCCAGCAGTTTTGGGGTGAGGAACTCTGGGGCCAACGTCCTGACTTTC CASSFGVRNSGANVLTF
NA many TRBJ2-7 TRBV7-3 TGTGCCAGCAGCCGAGGGCACTCCTCTGATGAGCAGTACTTC CASSRGHSSDEQYF
NA NA TRBJ2-2 TRBV10-3 TGTGCCATCAGTGAGACTCCCACCGGGGAGCTGTTTTTT CAISETPTGELFF
NA NA TRBJ1-2 TRBV18 TGTGCCAGCTCACCAAGCCAGTTAACTTCAAATGGCTACACCTTC CASSPSQLTSNGYTF
TRBD2 NA TRBJ2-1 TRBV6-5 TGTGCCAGCTCGGGTGCGGGGGTGCAGTTCTTC CASSGAGVQFF
NA NA TRBJ1-1 TRBV6-1 TGTGCCAGCAGTTCTCGGCGGATGAACACTGAAGCTTTCTTT CASSSRRMNTEAFF
NA NA TRBJ2-3 TRBV24-1 TGTGCCACCAGTGATTTCAAGTCCCGTGATACGCAGTATTTT CATSDFKSRDTQYF
TRBD2 NA TRBJ2-1 TRBV5-1 TGCGCCAGCAGCTCGCGATCTAGCGGGGGGGAGTTCTTC CASSSRSSGGEFF
NA NA TRBJ2-3 TRBV10-3 TGTGCCATCAGTGAACGGGGAGAGCCCACAGATACGCAGTATTTT CAISERGEPTDTQYF
NA NA TRBJ1-2 TRBV3-1 TGTGCCAGCAGCTCCGCTCGGGTGGATGGCTACACCTTC CASSSARVDGYTF
TRBD2 NA TRBJ2-7 TRBV12-5 TGTGCTAGTGGTTTCCTAGCGGGGGGAGAAACCTACGAGCAGTACTTC CASGFLAGGETYEQYF
NA NA TRBJ2-7 TRBV21-1 TGTGCCAGCAGCCCCCGGGACTCGAGCTCCTACGAGCAGTACTTC CASSPRDSSSYEQYF
NA NA TRBJ2-1 TRBV2 TGTACCAGCCGGCAGTATCGGCAACAAGCAAGCAATGAGCAGTTCTTC CTSRQYRQQASNEQFF
NA NA TRBJ2-3 TRBV12-3/TRBV12-4 TGTGCCAGCAGATGGGGTGTCGAAACAGATACGCAGTATTTT CASRWGVETDTQYF